This T cell receptor beta chain was documented in a study of cytomegalovirus exposure and HLA in healthy donors. Points from the study as a whole: Indistinguishable V segments such as TRBV6-2 and TRBV6-3 were excluded. Differences between HLA loci emerged in a later analysis of TCR association rates, with DRB1 most and HLA-C fewest. TCR beta sequences reportedly predicted most subjects' HLA-A and HLA-B alleles accurately.

Sampled while nominally healthy, donors likely had unrecorded immune exposures. The CDR3 is 17 residues long. Trimming pared 4 bases from V and 8 bases from J, leaving 24 bases between. The V gene's germline CDR1 is SGHTA and CDR2 FQGTGA. Worth noting for this clone: Its antigen remains unknown.

A multiplex PCR was run with 60 Vbeta primers and 13 Jbeta primers. Produced via immunoSEQ multiplex PCR; TCRdb's table is partial and in-frame only. Of around 100,000 clones listed, under 85% are singletons. The rearrangement joins TRBV7-3 to TRBJ2-1, with TRBD2 as a possible D gene (5 bases). The clonotype originates from a female donor in good health and CMV-seropositive. Sample: PBMCs. This CDR3 is CASSSGLVSASRDEQFF. For the CDR3, the DNA is TGTGCCAGCAGCTCCGGACTTGTTAGCGCGAGTAGGGATGAGCAGTTCTTC.